This entry is about one T cell receptor (beta chain). Its specificity is unknown. No donor received preoperative chemotherapy or radiotherapy, or immunotherapy before or after surgery. Normal lung tissue came from at least 2 cm beyond the tumor margin and showed no malignant cells. Assay used: immunoSEQ multiplex PCR; TCRdb lists only in-frame clones, some missing. The sample contains a few thousand clones, 65% to 90% of which appear only once. This sample is part of a study of T cells and copy number aberrations in small-cell lung cancer. Study-level results: Versus adjacent lung, tumor T-cell richness and clonality were lower; density nonsignificantly. The study's sample size was small, so findings need validation.

CDR1 and CDR2 (germline): SNHLY, FYNNEI. V lost 6 bases, J lost 3 bases, and 20 bases lay in between. This CDR3 contains 16 residues. The chain couples TRBV2 to TRBJ1-1, with D possibly being TRBD1 (6 bases). The sequenced material came from normal tissue next to the tumor. The receptor's source is a man aged 35 to 55 with small cell lung cancer. In DNA form, the CDR3 reads TGTGCCAGCAGGGACCACTCTGCAGGACAGCACACTGAAGCTTTCTTT. This sequence encodes CASRDHSAGQHTEAFF.